This T cell receptor (beta chain) was obtained from a study of blood T cell repertoires in COVID-19. As for the study in general: COVID-19 samples, acute and convalescent, were from the United States, Italy and Spain. The analysed material was cDNA or gDNA that came from T cells, B-cell-depleted T cells, or PBMCs.

Germline values: CDR1 SGHDT, CDR2 YYEEEE. CDR3 length equals 14 residues. V lost 4 bases and J lost 5, with 15 bases in between. Authors' processing steps: Estimation of nucleated cell counts was performed using reference gene primer amplification. The assay was immunoSEQ multiplex PCR, and TCRdb's table has in-frame clones only and misses some. The V and J calls and clone size come from that table; D and trimming were worked out from the DNA. The table lists 50,000 to 60,000 clones, roughly 90% of them singletons, with roughly 8.4% in the top ten. In this sample, this clone turned up once. V gene TRBV5-6 combines with J gene TRBJ1-2, with D tentatively TRBD1 (5 bases). Sequencing was performed on peripheral blood. This TCR came from a man aged 60-69 years with active COVID-19. CDR3 sequence reads: CASSLGRRVYGYTF. The DNA of the CDR3 is TGTGCCAGCAGCCTGGGACGGAGGGTTTATGGCTACACCTTC.